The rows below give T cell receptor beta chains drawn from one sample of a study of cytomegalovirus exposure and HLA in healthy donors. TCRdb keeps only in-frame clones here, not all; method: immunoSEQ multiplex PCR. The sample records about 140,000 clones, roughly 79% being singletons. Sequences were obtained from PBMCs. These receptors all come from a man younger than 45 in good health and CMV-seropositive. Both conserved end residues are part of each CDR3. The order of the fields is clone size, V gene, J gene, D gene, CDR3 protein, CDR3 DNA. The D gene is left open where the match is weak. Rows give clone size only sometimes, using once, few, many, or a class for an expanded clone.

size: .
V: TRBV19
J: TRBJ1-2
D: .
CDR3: CASSISPGDTYGYTF
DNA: TGTGCCAGTAGTATATCCCCGGGGGATACCTATGGCTACACCTTC

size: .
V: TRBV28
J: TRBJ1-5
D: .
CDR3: CASSLPVHSNQPQHF
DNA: TGTGCCAGCAGTTTACCAGTACATAGCAATCAGCCCCAGCATTTT

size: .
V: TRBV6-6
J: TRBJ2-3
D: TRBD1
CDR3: CASSPGQGGGDTQYF
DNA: TGTGCCAGCAGCCCTGGACAGGGTGGGGGAGATACGCAGTATTTT

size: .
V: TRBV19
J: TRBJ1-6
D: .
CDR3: CASSPQSRTTYNSPLHF
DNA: TGTGCCAGTAGTCCCCAATCCCGGACAACTTATAATTCACCCCTCCACTTT

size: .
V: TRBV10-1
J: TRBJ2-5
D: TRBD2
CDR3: CASSEGAGGIETQYF
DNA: TGCGCCAGCAGTGAGGGAGCGGGGGGAATTGAGACCCAGTACTTC

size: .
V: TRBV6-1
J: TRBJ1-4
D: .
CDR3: CASSGTERKEKLFF
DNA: TGTGCCAGCAGTGGGACAGAGCGTAAAGAAAAACTGTTTTTT

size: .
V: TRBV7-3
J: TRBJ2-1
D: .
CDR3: CASSKLSGVDYNEQFF
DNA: TGTGCCAGCAGCAAGCTTAGCGGTGTCGACTACAATGAGCAGTTCTTC

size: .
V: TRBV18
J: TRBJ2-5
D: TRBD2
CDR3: CASSSQRSGSPETQYF
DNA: TGTGCCAGCTCATCTCAGAGGAGCGGGAGTCCAGAGACCCAGTACTTC

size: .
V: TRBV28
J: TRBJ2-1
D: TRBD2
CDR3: CASRARLSGRRRNEQFF
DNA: TGTGCCAGCAGGGCCCGCCTTAGCGGGAGAAGGAGAAATGAGCAGTTCTTC

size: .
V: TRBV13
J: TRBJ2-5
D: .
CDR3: CASSFRLALETQYF
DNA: TGTGCCAGCAGCTTCCGCCTAGCGTTAGAGACCCAGTACTTC

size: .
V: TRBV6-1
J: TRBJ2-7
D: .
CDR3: CASSELGETYEQYF
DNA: TGTGCCAGCAGTGAATTGGGCGAGACCTACGAGCAGTACTTC

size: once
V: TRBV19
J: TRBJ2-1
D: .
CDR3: CASSIGGIPLNEQFF
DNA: TGTGCCAGTAGTATTGGCGGGATTCCCTTGAATGAGCAGTTCTTC

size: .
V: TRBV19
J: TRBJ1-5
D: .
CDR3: CASTWTATRKPQHF
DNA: TGTGCCAGTACTTGGACAGCTACTCGAAAGCCCCAGCATTTT

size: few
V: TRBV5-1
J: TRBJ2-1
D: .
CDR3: CASSATRDEQFF
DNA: TGCGCCAGCAGCGCCACCAGGGATGAGCAGTTCTTC

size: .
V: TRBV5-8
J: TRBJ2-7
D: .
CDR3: CASSVTVIRSSYEQYF
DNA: TGTGCCAGCAGCGTGACAGTTATCCGATCTTCCTACGAGCAGTACTTC

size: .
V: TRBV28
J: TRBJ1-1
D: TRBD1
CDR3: CASSLRPPGTGGYTEAFF
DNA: TGTGCCAGCAGTTTGAGGCCACCAGGGACAGGGGGATACACTGAAGCTTTCTTT

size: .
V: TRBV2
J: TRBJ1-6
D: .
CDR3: CASTGGDSPLHF
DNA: TGTGCCAGCACCGGGGGAGACTCACCCCTCCACTTT

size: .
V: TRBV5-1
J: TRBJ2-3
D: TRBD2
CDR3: CASSLAGEADTQYF
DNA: TGCGCCAGCAGCCTAGCGGGAGAAGCAGATACGCAGTATTTT

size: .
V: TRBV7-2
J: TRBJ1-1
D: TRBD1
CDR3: CASSSQGAGNTEAFF
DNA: TGTGCCAGCAGCTCCCAGGGGGCCGGGAACACTGAAGCTTTCTTT

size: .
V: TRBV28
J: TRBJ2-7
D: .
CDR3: CASSLQAGQSYEQYF
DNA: TGTGCCAGCAGTTTACAGGCGGGGCAATCCTACGAGCAGTACTTC

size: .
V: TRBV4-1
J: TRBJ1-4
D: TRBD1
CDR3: CASSQAARGRNNEKLFF
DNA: TGCGCCAGCAGCCAAGCTGCCAGGGGGCGAAATAATGAAAAACTGTTTTTT

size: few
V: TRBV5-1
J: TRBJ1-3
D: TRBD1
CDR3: CASSRTGTGDGNTIYF
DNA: TGCGCCAGCAGCCGAACCGGGACAGGGGACGGAAACACCATATATTTT

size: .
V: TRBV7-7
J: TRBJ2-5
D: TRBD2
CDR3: CASSLAATSGSDETQYF
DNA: TGTGCCAGCAGCTTAGCGGCCACTAGCGGGAGTGATGAGACCCAGTACTTC

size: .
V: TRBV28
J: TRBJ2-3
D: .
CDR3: CASRHGRGGPDTQYF
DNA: TGTGCCAGCAGGCATGGACGAGGAGGTCCAGATACGCAGTATTTT

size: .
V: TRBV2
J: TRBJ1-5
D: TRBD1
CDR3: CASTDRGSNQPQHF
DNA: TGTGCCAGCACCGACAGGGGAAGCAATCAGCCCCAGCATTTT

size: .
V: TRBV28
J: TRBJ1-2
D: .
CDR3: CASSPWAPAHGYTF
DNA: TGTGCCAGCAGCCCCTGGGCACCCGCCCATGGCTACACCTTC

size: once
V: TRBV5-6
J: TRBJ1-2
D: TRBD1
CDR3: CASSLGRTGDNYGYTF
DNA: TGTGCCAGCAGCTTGGGTAGGACAGGTGATAACTATGGCTACACCTTC

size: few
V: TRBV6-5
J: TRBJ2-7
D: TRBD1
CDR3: CASRTGTGGSYEQYF
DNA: TGTGCCAGCAGAACCGGGACAGGGGGCTCCTACGAGCAGTACTTC

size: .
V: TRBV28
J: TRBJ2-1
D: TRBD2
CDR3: CASSTRPLAGDNEQFF
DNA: TGTGCCAGCAGTACCAGGCCCCTAGCGGGGGACAATGAGCAGTTCTTC

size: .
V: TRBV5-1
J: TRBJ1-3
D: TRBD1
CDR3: CASRDSSGNTIYF
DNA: TGCGCCAGCCGGGACAGCTCTGGAAACACCATATATTTT

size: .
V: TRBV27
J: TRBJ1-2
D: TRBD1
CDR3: CASSLQGADYGYTF
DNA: TGTGCCAGCAGTTTACAGGGGGCTGACTATGGCTACACCTTC

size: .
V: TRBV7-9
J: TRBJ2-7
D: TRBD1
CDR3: CASSFPPYRGQYEQYF
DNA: TGTGCCAGCAGCTTCCCCCCCTACAGGGGGCAATACGAGCAGTACTTC

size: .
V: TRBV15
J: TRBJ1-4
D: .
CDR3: CATSRGRGTNEKLFF
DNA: TGTGCCACCAGCAGAGGGAGGGGTACTAATGAAAAACTGTTTTTT

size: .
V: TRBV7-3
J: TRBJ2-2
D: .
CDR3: CASSLSISGNTGELFF
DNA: TGTGCCAGCAGCTTAAGTATTTCCGGGAACACCGGGGAGCTGTTTTTT

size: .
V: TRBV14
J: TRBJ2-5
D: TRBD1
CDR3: CASSQGLWDRIRETQYF
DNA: TGTGCCAGCAGCCAAGGTCTCTGGGACAGGATCCGAGAGACCCAGTACTTC

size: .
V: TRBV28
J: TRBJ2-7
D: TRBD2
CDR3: CASRPLAGDEQYF
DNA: TGTGCCAGCAGGCCACTAGCGGGAGACGAGCAGTACTTC

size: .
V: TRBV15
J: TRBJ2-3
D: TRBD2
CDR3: CATSWGLAGGPSTDTQYF
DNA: TGTGCCACCAGCTGGGGACTAGCGGGGGGGCCTAGCACAGATACGCAGTATTTT

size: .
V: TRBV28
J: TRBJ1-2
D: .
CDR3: CASSLNSNYGYTF
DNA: TGTGCCAGCAGTTTAAACAGCAACTATGGCTACACCTTC

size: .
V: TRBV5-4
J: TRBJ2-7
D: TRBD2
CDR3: CASSLGLAGEDEQYF
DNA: TGTGCCAGCAGCTTGGGACTAGCGGGAGAAGACGAGCAGTACTTC

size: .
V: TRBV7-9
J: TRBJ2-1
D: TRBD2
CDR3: CSSSPPPRLAGIYNEQFF
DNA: TGTTCCAGCAGCCCTCCCCCCCGACTAGCGGGTATCTACAATGAGCAGTTCTTC

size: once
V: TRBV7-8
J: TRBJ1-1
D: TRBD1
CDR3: CASSLPLTGGSTEAFF
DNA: TGTGCCAGCAGCTTACCTCTCACAGGGGGTAGCACTGAAGCTTTCTTT

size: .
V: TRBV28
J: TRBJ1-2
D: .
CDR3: CASAGSVGGYGYTF
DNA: TGTGCCAGCGCTGGTTCGGTAGGGGGCTATGGCTACACCTTC